The entry that follows covers one T cell receptor (beta chain) sequence. The entry originates in a study of tumor-infiltrating lymphocytes in oesophageal squamous cell carcinoma. Trimming shortened V by 2 bases and J by 1 base, and 2 bases separated the two germline ends. This CDR3 has 12 amino acids. Germline CDR1 reads SGHTA; CDR2 reads FQGTGA. TCRdb reprocessed the PCR reads with MiXCR, giving one entry per CDR3 protein. Of approximately 20,000 distinct CDR3 sequences listed, around two fifths are singletons. The chain is built from TRBV7-3 and TRBJ2-5, with no clear D. The source of this sequence is a male donor with esophageal squamous cell carcinoma. The source material was esophageal tumor tissue. CDR3 amino acids: CASSLAQETQYF. CDR3 in DNA: TGTGCCAGCAGCTTAGCCCAAGAGACCCAGTACTTC.